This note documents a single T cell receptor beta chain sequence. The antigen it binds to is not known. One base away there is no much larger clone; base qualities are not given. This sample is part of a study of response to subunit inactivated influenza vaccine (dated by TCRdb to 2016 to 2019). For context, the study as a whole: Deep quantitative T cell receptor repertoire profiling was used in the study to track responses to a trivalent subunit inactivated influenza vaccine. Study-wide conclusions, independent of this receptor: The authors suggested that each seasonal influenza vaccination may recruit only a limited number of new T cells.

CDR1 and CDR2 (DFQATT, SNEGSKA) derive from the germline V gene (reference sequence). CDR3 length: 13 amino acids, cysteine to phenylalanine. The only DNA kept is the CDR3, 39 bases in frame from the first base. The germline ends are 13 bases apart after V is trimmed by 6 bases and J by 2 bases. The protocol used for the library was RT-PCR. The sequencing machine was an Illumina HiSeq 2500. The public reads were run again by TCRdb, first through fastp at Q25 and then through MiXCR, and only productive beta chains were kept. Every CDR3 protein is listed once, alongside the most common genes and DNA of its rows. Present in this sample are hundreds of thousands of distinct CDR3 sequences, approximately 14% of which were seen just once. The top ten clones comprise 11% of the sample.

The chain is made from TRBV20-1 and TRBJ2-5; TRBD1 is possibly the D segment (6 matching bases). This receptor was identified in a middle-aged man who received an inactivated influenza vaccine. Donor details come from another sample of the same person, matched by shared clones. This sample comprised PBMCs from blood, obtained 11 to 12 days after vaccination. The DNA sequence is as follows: TGCAGTGCGCCGGACAGAACACAAGAGACCCAGTACTTC. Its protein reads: CSAPDRTQETQYF.